This T cell receptor (beta chain) was identified in a study of radiotherapy plus CTLA-4 blockade in lung cancer. Generated by immunoSEQ multiplex PCR, the TCRdb table keeps only in-frame clones and is missing some. The sample records about 49,000 clones, around 72% being singletons. The study's findings and limits: Radiotherapy with ipilimumab was followed by blood expansion of tumor-derived clones.

Patients with chemo-refractory metastatic non-small-cell lung cancer received focal radiation plus CTLA-4 blockade with ipilimumab. In germline, CDR1 is MNHEY, CDR2 SVGAGI. The CDR3 runs to 14 residues. Trimming cost V 6 bases and J 3 bases, with 15 bases left between them. In the case of this clone: Its antigen remains unknown.

The origin of this receptor is a human donor with non-small cell lung cancer who had a complete response to radiotherapy plus ipilimumab. This rearrangement joins TRBV6-5 to TRBJ2-7, with TRBD1 as a possible D gene (6 bases). Sequences were derived from peripheral blood, sampled from a patient treated with radiotherapy plus ipilimumab. Here the CDR3 DNA reads TGTGCCAGCAGACCCGGGACACGTTTCTACGAGCAGTACTTC. It yields the protein CASRPGTRFYEQYF.